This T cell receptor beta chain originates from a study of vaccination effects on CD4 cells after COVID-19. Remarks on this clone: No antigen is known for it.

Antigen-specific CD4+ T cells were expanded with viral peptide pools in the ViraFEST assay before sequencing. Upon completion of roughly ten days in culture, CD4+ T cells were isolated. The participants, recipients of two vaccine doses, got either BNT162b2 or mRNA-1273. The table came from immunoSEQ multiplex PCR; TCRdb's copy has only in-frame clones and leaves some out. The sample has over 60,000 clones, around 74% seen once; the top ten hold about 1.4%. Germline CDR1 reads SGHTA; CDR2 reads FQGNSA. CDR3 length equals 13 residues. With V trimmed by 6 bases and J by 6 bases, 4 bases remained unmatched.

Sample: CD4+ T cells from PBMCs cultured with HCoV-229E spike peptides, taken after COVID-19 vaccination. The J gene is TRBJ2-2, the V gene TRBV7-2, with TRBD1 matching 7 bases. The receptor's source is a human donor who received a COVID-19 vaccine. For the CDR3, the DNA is TGTGCCAGCAGACTGACAGGGCCCGGGGAGCTGTTTTTT. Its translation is CASRLTGPGELFF.